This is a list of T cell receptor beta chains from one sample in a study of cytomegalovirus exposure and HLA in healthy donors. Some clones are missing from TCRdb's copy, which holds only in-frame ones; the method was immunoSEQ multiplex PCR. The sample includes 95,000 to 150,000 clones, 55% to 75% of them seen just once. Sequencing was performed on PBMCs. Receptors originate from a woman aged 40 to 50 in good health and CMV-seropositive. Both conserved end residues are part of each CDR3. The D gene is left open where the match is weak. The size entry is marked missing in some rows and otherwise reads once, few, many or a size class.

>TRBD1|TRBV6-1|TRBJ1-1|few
TGTGCCAGCAGTAAGGGACAGGGGAATGGAGAAGCTTTCTTT
CASSKGQGNGEAFF
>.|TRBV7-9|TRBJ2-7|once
TGTTCCAGCAGCTTTGACATCTACGAGCAGTACTTC
CSSSFDIYEQYF
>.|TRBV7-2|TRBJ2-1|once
TGTGCCAGCAGCTTGAGGGGGAGGGCAACCTACAATGAGCAGTTCTTC
CASSLRGRATYNEQFF
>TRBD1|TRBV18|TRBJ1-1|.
TGTGCCAGCTCACTGGGGACAGGTGACACTGAAGCTTTCTTT
CASSLGTGDTEAFF
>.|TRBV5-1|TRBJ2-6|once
TGCGCCAGCAGCTTGGGACTAGTTGCCGCTGGGGCCAACGTCCTGACTTTC
CASSLGLVAAGANVLTF
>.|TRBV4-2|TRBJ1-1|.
TGTGCCAGCAGCCAAGAACAAGAACCGGGGGACTCTGAAGCTTTCTTT
CASSQEQEPGDSEAFF
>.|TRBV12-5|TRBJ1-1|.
TGTGCTACCCTTCTCGGGAGTGAAGCTTTCTTT
CATLLGSEAFF
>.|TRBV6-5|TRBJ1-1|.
TGTGCCAGCAGTTATTTTACGGGAAACACTGAAGCTTTCTTT
CASSYFTGNTEAFF
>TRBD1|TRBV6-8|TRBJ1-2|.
TGTGCCAGCAGTTCGATACCCGGACAGGAGAACTATGGCTACACCTTC
CASSSIPGQENYGYTF
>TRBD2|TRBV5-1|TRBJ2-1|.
TGCGCCAGCAACCCTAGCGGGGGGGGGAGGTATGAGCAGTTCTTC
CASNPSGGGRYEQFF
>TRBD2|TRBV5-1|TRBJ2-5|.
TGCGCCAGCAAAAGAGCGGGGTCCGGGGAGACCCAGTACTTC
CASKRAGSGETQYF
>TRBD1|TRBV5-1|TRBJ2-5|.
TGCGCCAGCAGCTTGGAAGGGGGCGAGACCCAGTACTTC
CASSLEGGETQYF
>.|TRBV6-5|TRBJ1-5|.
TGTGCCAGCAGTTACGGGGCCAGGGGACAGCCCCAGCATTTT
CASSYGARGQPQHF
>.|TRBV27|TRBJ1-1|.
TGTGCCAGCAGTTTAGCGGTAGACACTGAAGCTTTCTTT
CASSLAVDTEAFF
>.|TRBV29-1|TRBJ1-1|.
TGCAGCGTAGGGACAACTGAAGCTTTCTTT
CSVGTTEAFF
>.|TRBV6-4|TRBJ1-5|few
TGTGCCAGCTCCCCGTATAGCAATCAGCCCCAGCATTTT
CASSPYSNQPQHF
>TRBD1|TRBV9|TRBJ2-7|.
TGTGCCAGCAGCGCACAGGGGGGTTTCTTCCACGAGCAGTACTTC
CASSAQGGFFHEQYF
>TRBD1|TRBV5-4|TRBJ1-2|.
TGTGCCAGCAGCTTGGGACAGGGGATTACTAACTATGGCTACACCTTC
CASSLGQGITNYGYTF
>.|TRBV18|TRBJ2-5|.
TGTGCCAGCTCACCACCAGGGGCGAGGAGAGAGACCCAGTACTTC
CASSPPGARRETQYF
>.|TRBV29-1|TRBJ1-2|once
TGCAGCGTTGAAGGCCGGCCAGGGGTTTCGGGCTATGGCTACACCTTC
CSVEGRPGVSGYGYTF
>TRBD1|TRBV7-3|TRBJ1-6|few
TGTGCCAGCAGCGAAGGGACAGGGCGGAATTCACCCCTCCACTTT
CASSEGTGRNSPLHF
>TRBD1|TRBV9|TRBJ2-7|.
TGTGCCAGCAGCAAGGGACAGAGAACGTACGAGCAGTACTTC
CASSKGQRTYEQYF
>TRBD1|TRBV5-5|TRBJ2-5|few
TGTGCCAGCAGCCCTGGGACAGCGCAAGAAGAGACCCAGTACTTC
CASSPGTAQEETQYF
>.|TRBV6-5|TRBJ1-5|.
TGTGCCAGCAGTTCAGGACAGAATCAGCCCCAGCATTTT
CASSSGQNQPQHF
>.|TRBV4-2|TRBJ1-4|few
TGTGCCAGCAGCCATCCTTGGGCCCGGGAGGAAAAACTGTTTTTT
CASSHPWAREEKLFF
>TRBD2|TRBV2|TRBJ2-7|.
TGTGCCAGCAGTGAATTGGCTAGCGGGACCTACGAGCAGTACTTC
CASSELASGTYEQYF
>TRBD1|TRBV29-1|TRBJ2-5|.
TGCAGCGGCCTAAACTTCGGGACAGGGTCAGGGGAGACCCAGTACTTC
CSGLNFGTGSGETQYF
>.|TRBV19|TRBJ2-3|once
TGTGCCAGTAGTATAAGAAGGGGGTCGGATACGCAGTATTTT
CASSIRRGSDTQYF
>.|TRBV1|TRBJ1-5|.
TGCACCAGCAGCCTGGACAGAAAGGTCCAAGGGTCTCTAAATCAGCCCCAGCATTTT
CTSSLDRKVQGSLNQPQHF
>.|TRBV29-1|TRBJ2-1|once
TGCAGCGGTTCAGGGCCCCTTAGCTCCTACAATGAGCAGTTCTTC
CSGSGPLSSYNEQFF
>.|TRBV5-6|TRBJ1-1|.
TGTGCCAGCACCACGACCCGGACAGCTAACACTGAAGCTTTCTTT
CASTTTRTANTEAFF
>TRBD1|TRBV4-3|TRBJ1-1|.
TGCGCCAGCAGCCAATCAGGGGGCACTGAAGCTTTCTTT
CASSQSGGTEAFF
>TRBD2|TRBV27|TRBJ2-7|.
TGTGCCAGCAGTCCCCGGACTAGCTCCTACGAGCAGTACTTC
CASSPRTSSYEQYF